Listed here are 3 T cell receptor beta chains from one sample, sequenced in a study of shared clonotypes between healthy human individuals. The naive CD8 population came from CD45RO-negative cells selected for CCR7, without terminally differentiated effector memory CD45RA+ cells. Sequencing was performed with immunoSEQ multiplex PCR; in TCRdb, only in-frame clones are kept and a portion is missing. The data show some 1,900,000 clones, just under 95% seen once. The specimen sequenced was naive CD8+ T cells sorted from blood. Receptors were obtained from a man aged 18-30 years in good health.

V is TRBV4-3 and J is TRBJ2-7, with D perhaps given as TRBD1 or TRBD2 (5 bases each). CDR1 LGHNA and CDR2 YSLEER come from the germline V gene. The CDR3 runs 15 residues. Trimming pared 1 base from V and 0 bases from J, leaving 10 bases between. This chain's CDR3 is CASSQASGPSYEQYF. The DNA for the CDR3 is TGCGCCAGCAGCCAAGCCTCGGGACCCTCCTACGAGCAGTACTTC.

This rearrangement joins TRBV19 to TRBJ2-5, with D uncertain. The CDR3 is made up of 16 amino acids. Trimming took 0 bases from V and 1 from J, leaving 12 bases between them. CDR1 is LNHDA, CDR2 SQIVND, per germline (reference sequence). Here the CDR3 reads CASSIDYDNLQETQYF. As DNA, the CDR3 is TGTGCCAGTAGTATAGACTACGACAACCTCCAAGAGACCCAGTACTTC. Based on the CDR3 plus reference TRBV19 and TRBJ2-5, the full variable domain is DGGITQSPKYLFRKEGQNVTLSCEQNLNHDAMYWYRQDPGQGLRLIYYSQIVNDFQKGDIAEGYSVSREKKESFPLTVTSAQKNPTAFYLCASSIDYDNLQETQYFGPGTRLLVL.

This chain connects TRBV6-1 to TRBJ1-1; no reliable D call. V was shortened by 5 bases and J by 3 bases, with 16 bases between the two germline ends. Germline CDR1 reads MNHNS; CDR2 reads SASEGT. The CDR3 consists of 15 residues. For the CDR3, the DNA is TGTGCCAGCAGTCCTGACCCGGGCCGAGACACTGAAGCTTTCTTT. It is translated as CASSPDPGRDTEAFF.